The 20 T cell receptor beta chains in this list originate from one sample, sequenced in a study of T cells in women clearing cervical HPV infection. The table came from immunoSEQ multiplex PCR; TCRdb's copy has only in-frame clones and leaves some out. The table lists about 20,000 clones. Sequenced material: blood buffy coat. Every receptor here comes from a woman aged 18-70 years with a cervical HPV16 infection that either progressed to CIN3+ or cleared (not recorded which).

As for this clone: Coverage ceases 3 residues before the CDR3 finishes, and the germline J gene fills in the end. The rearrangement uses TRBV23-1 and TRBJ1-2; a weak D match, TRBD1 (5 bases). TRBV23-1 is flagged as an ORF with uncertain function. V shed 8 bases and J shed 4 bases, with 14 bases lying between them. The CDR3 consists of 13 residues. The sequenced CDR3 bases are TGCGCCAGCCCTAGGGGACTCTTCTATGGC. Protein sequence: CASPRGLFYG. The full CDR3 protein reads CASPRGLFYGYTF.

In the case of this clone: The read halts 3 residues ahead of the CDR3 end, with the missing end drawn from the germline J gene. The V gene is TRBV20-1, the J gene TRBJ2-2, with 7 bases aligning to TRBD2. Germline-derived CDR1 and CDR2 are DFQATT and SNEGSKA (reference sequence). With V trimmed by 0 bases and J by 4 bases, 8 bases remained unmatched. The CDR3 runs 16 residues. The chain's CDR3 is CSARDKRGDPTGELFF. CDR3 bases read: TGCAGTGCTAGAGATAAACGGGGGGACCCCACCGGGGAG.

As for this clone: The read halts 3 residues ahead of the CDR3 end, with the missing end drawn from the germline J gene. The chain has TRBV2 and TRBJ2-3; D possibly matches TRBD1 or TRBD2 (5 bases each). V lost 6 bases and J 8 bases, leaving 12 bases between the germline ends. Germline CDR1 reads SNHLY; CDR2 reads FYNNEI. This CDR3 comprises 12 residues. The chain's CDR3 is CASRITRGTQYF. CDR3 DNA, as far as it was read: TGTGCCAGCAGGATAACGAGGGGTACG.

Judged by frequency, this clone is medium-sized. The read ends 3 residues shy of where the CDR3 ends; the end is completed using the germline J gene. The chain joins TRBV30 to TRBJ2-6, with D perhaps TRBD2 (6 bases). Germline V CDR1 and CDR2: GTSNPN, SVGIG (reference sequence). V was trimmed by 4 bases and J by 4 bases, leaving 11 bases between them. The CDR3 is 14 residues long. The chain's CDR3 is CAWTEGLGANVLTF. CDR3 DNA, as far as it was read: TGTGCCTGGACGGAGGGCCTGGGGGCCAACGTC.

Note on this clone: Coverage ceases 3 residues before the CDR3 finishes, and the germline J gene fills in the end. This chain links TRBV7-9 with TRBJ2-2; D remains unclear. Germline V CDR1 and CDR2: SEHNR, FQNEAQ (reference sequence). Trimming removed 1 base at V and 6 bases at J, with 6 bases between. This CDR3 is 13 amino acids long. This CDR3 reads CASSLEEAGELFF. The covered CDR3 bases are TGTGCCAGCAGCTTAGAAGAGGCCGGGGAG.

With regard to this clone: The CDR3 end lies 3 residues beyond the end of the read and is filled in from the germline J gene. The chain uses TRBV5-3 and TRBJ1-4; possibly TRBD1 for D (5 bases). TRBV5-3 is flagged as an ORF with uncertain function. The CDR3 has 17 amino acids. V lost 1 base and J 6 bases, leaving 19 bases between the germline ends. The CDR3 loop reads CARSLKSGWGLDEKLFF. The CDR3 bases that were read are TGTGCCAGAAGCTTGAAATCTGGGTGGGGACTCGATGAAAAA.

A note on this clone: The read gets to within 3 residues of the CDR3 end, and the germline J gene fills in the rest. The chain uses TRBV2 and TRBJ2-3, with 14 bases identical to TRBD2. This CDR3 spans 14 amino acids. Trimming cost V 9 bases and J 7 bases; bases outside gene matches: 6. Germline-derived CDR1 and CDR2 are SNHLY and FYNNEI. CDR3 DNA (partial): TGTGCCAGTGGGACTAGCGGGGGACCCAATACG. The encoded protein is CASGTSGGPNT. The whole CDR3 region reads CASGTSGGPNTQYF.

Turning to this clone: The read is 3 residues too short to cover the CDR3 end, so that end is filled in from the germline J gene. The chain combines TRBV5-1 with TRBJ2-1, with 8 bases lining up with TRBD2. The CDR3 covers 14 residues. Germline-derived CDR1 and CDR2 are SGHRS and YFSETQ. V dropped 6 bases and J dropped 6; count of bases not matched to a gene: 8. The sequenced CDR3 bases are TGCGCCAGCAAGGCGTCAAGCGGGGGCAATGAG. Protein product: CASKASSGGNE. The entire CDR3 is CASKASSGGNEQFF.

This CDR3 is CASSLKGGRYGYTF. The CDR3 bases that were read are TGTGCCAGCAGTCTAAAAGGGGGACGGTATGGC. The chain employs TRBV5-8 and TRBJ1-2, with D tentatively TRBD1 (6 bases). The read stops 3 residues short of the end of the CDR3; the missing end is completed from the germline J gene. CDR1 is SGHTS, CDR2 YDEGEE, per germline. Trimming removed 5 bases from V and 5 bases from J, with 16 bases in between. CDR3 size: 14 residues.

A note on this clone: The read is 3 residues too short to cover the CDR3 end, so that end is filled in from the germline J gene. The chain employs TRBV6-1 and TRBJ1-5, with a possible D match to TRBD1 (5 bases). This CDR3 has 15 amino acids. CDR1 MNHNS and CDR2 SASEGT come from the germline V gene. V lost 3 bases and J 5 bases, leaving 14 bases between the germline ends. CDR3 DNA (partial): TGTGCCAGCAGTGAGCCAGGGAGATTAGATCAGCCC. Its translation is CASSEPGRLDQP. The complete CDR3 protein is CASSEPGRLDQPQHF.

As to this clone: The CDR3 end lies 3 residues beyond the end of the read and is filled in from the germline J gene. V and J are TRBV7-9 and TRBJ1-3, with D uncertain. The V end lost 3 bases, the J end lost 0 bases, and 9 bases lay between the germline ends. Germline V gene sequence: CDR1 SEHNR, CDR2 FQNEAQ (reference sequence). The CDR3 contains 15 residues. The CDR3 here is CASSFPGVSGNTIYF. The part of the CDR3 DNA that was read is TGTGCCAGCAGCTTCCCAGGAGTCTCTGGAAACACC.

Regarding this clone: The DNA ends 3 residues before the CDR3 does, and the rest of the CDR3 is filled in from the germline J gene. The V gene is TRBV18, the J gene TRBJ1-3; D not resolved. Germline V CDR1 and CDR2: KGHSH, LQKENI. The V end was cut by 2 bases, the J end by 0 bases, with 8 bases between. This CDR3 contains 15 residues. The CDR3 bases that were read are TGTGCCAGCTCACCATCGTACAGCTCTGGAAACACC. The encoded protein is CASSPSYSSGNT. The full-length CDR3 reads as CASSPSYSSGNTIYF.

CDR3 sequence reads: CASSPRSESKNIQYF. The covered CDR3 bases are TGTGCCAGCAGTCCTAGGAGTGAGTCAAAAAACATT. The chain joins TRBV11-1 to TRBJ2-4; D uncertain. The CDR3 is cut off 3 residues early in the read; its end comes from the germline J gene. Germline V gene data show CDR1 as SGHAT and CDR2 as FQDESV (reference sequence). The germline V and J ends were trimmed by 6 bases and 4 bases, with 16 bases remaining between them. CDR3 length: 15 residues.

Regarding this clone: With the read ending 3 residues before the CDR3 end, the germline J gene is used to fill in that end. This sequence joins TRBV29-1 and TRBJ1-1, with D perhaps TRBD1 (6 bases). The CDR3 is made up of 13 amino acids. V was pared by 4 bases and J by 0 bases, with 9 bases between. Per germline, CDR1 SQVTM and CDR2 ANQGSEA. The sequenced CDR3 bases are TGCAGCGTTGGAGGACAGATGAACACTGAA. Amino acid sequence: CSVGGQMNTE. The CDR3, in full, reads CSVGGQMNTEAFF.

Partial CDR3 DNA: TGTGCCAGCAGTGGTGAGGGCAGGAACACCGGGGAG. Protein sequence: CASSGEGRNTGE. The entire CDR3 reads CASSGEGRNTGELFF. The chain has TRBV2 and TRBJ2-2; D possibly corresponds to TRBD2 (5 bases). The CDR3 end is not reached by the read, which stops 3 residues before it; the germline J gene fills it in. The CDR3 extends over 15 amino acids. Germline V gene sequence: CDR1 SNHLY, CDR2 FYNNEI. Trimming stripped 4 bases from V and 1 base from J, with 10 bases between.

In regard to this clone: Sequencing ends 3 residues short of the CDR3 end; the germline J gene provides the rest. This chain links TRBV7-2 with TRBJ2-2; D ambiguous. Trimming took 0 bases from V and 8 from J, leaving 4 bases between them. There are 12 residues in the CDR3. Germline values: CDR1 SGHTA, CDR2 FQGNSA. The CDR3 here is CASSLARGELFF. CDR3 DNA (partial): TGTGCCAGCAGCTTAGCGCGGGGGGAG.

Details on this clone: The read terminates 3 residues before the CDR3 end, so the remaining end is supplied by the germline J gene. The V and J genes are TRBV18 and TRBJ1-1; tentatively, D is TRBD1 (6 bases). V was clipped by 6 bases and J by 4 bases, with 18 bases between them. The CDR3 runs to 15 residues. The V gene's germline CDR1 is KGHSH and CDR2 LQKENI. The CDR3 spells CASSLDGQQGTEAFF. Partial CDR3 DNA: TGTGCCAGCTCCCTCGACGGACAACAGGGCACTGAA.

Points on this clone: The read ends 3 residues before the CDR3 terminus; that terminus is restored from the germline J gene. This chain links TRBV20-1 with TRBJ2-3; a weak D match, TRBD2 (5 bases). The CDR3 totals 16 residues. Trimming pared 0 bases from V and 2 bases from J, leaving 15 bases between. CDR1 DFQATT and CDR2 SNEGSKA come from the germline V gene (reference sequence). The DNA read from the CDR3 is TGCAGTGCTAGAGATCAGGAGCGGAGATACACAGATACG. It is translated as CSARDQERRYTDT. The whole CDR3 protein is CSARDQERRYTDTQYF.

Points on this clone: With the read ending 3 residues before the CDR3 end, the germline J gene is used to fill in that end. This rearrangement joins TRBV18 to TRBJ1-1; D remains ambiguous. Trimming took off 3 bases at V and 2 bases at J, with 13 bases between the two ends. Germline V lookup: CDR1 KGHSH, CDR2 LQKENI. This CDR3 spans 15 amino acids. CDR3 DNA (partial): TGTGCCAGCTCACCTTCCTATGAACCAAACACTGAA. Residues: CASSPSYEPNTE. The CDR3 as a whole reads CASSPSYEPNTEAFF.

The CDR3 loop reads CASSPKGGSRSYEQYF. The part of the CDR3 DNA that was read is TGTGCCAGCAGCCCAAAGGGTGGTTCACGATCCTACGAG. This rearrangement joins TRBV7-3 to TRBJ2-7; D gene uncertain. The observed sequence ends 3 residues before the CDR3 terminus, with the missing tail filled in from the germline J gene. Germline V gives CDR1 SGHTA, CDR2 FQGTGA. The CDR3 is 16 residues long. V was shortened by 5 bases and J by 1 base, with 18 bases between the two germline ends.